A single sample is the source of the 2 T cell receptor beta chains below, sequenced in a study of cytomegalovirus exposure and HLA in healthy donors. 13 Jbeta primers and 60 Vbeta primers were used for the PCR. TCRdb keeps only in-frame clones here, not all; method: immunoSEQ multiplex PCR. The table has about 90,000 clones, 55% to 75% seen once. The specimen sequenced was PBMCs. These receptors came from a woman under 30 in good health and CMV-seropositive.

The gene calls are TRBV12-2 and TRBJ2-7; the DNA was not used to check the table's D call, TRBD2. TRBV12-2 is a documented pseudogene. The CDR3 has 18 amino acids. CDR3 in amino acids: CASRFSEGRSSPSYEQYF. The DNA of the CDR3 is TGTGCAAGTCGCTTTTCTGAGGGTCGAAGCTCCCCCTCCTACGAGCAGTACTTC.

Here the CDR3 reads CASSRLTSGYNEQFF. In DNA, the CDR3 is TGTGCCAGCAGCCGGCTGACTAGCGGATACAATGAGCAGTTCTTC. The rearrangement joins TRBV7-2 to TRBJ2-1, with 9 bases matching TRBD2. J gave up 4 bases and V 5 bases, and 6 bases lay outside the gene matches. Germline V CDR1 and CDR2: SGHTA, FQGNSA. This CDR3 comprises 15 residues. Variable domain in full (rest from reference TRBV7-2 and TRBJ2-1): GAGVSQSPSNKVTEKGKDVELRCDPISGHTALYWYRQSLGQGLEFLIYFQGNSAPDKSGLPSDRFSAERTGGSVSTLTIQRTQQEDSAVYLCASSRLTSGYNEQFFGPGTRLTVL.